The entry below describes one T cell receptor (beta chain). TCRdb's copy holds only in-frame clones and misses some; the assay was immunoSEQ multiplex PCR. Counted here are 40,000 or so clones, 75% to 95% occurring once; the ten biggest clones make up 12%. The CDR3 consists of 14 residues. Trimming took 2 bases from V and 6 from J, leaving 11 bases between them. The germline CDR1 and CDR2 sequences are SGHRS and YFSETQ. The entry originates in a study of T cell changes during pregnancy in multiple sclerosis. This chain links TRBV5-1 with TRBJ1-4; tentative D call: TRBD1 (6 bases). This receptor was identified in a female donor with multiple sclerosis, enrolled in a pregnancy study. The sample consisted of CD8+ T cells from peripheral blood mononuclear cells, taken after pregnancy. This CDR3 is CASSFRDTHEKLFF. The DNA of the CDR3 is TGCGCCAGCAGCTTCCGGGACACACATGAAAAACTGTTTTTT.